Sequencing of this T cell receptor beta chain was carried out in a study of blood T cell repertoires in COVID-19. Study-level information: Italy, Spain and the United States were the sources of the convalescent and acute COVID-19 samples. In each case, the material was cDNA or gDNA derived from T cells, B-cell-depleted T cells, or PBMCs.

Original data processing: Scientists estimated how many nucleated cells there were by amplifying reference gene primers. Generated by immunoSEQ multiplex PCR, the TCRdb table keeps only in-frame clones and is missing some. V and J calls plus clone size are reproduced from that table; the DNA served to infer D and trimming. The profile shows roughly 330,000 clones, about 90% of them singletons. The CDR3 extends over 15 amino acids. Germline V CDR1 and CDR2: LGHNA, YNFKEQ. Trimming cost V 4 bases and J 5 bases; bases outside gene matches: 8. The TCR sequence derives from a man between 18 and 35 years old who had recovered from COVID-19. This chain links TRBV4-2 with TRBJ2-1; 7 bases are a match to TRBD2. Sample: peripheral blood. CDR3 DNA: TGTGCCAGCAGCCCTTTGGGAGGGGCCCACAATGAGCAGTTCTTC. Its translation is CASSPLGGAHNEQFF.